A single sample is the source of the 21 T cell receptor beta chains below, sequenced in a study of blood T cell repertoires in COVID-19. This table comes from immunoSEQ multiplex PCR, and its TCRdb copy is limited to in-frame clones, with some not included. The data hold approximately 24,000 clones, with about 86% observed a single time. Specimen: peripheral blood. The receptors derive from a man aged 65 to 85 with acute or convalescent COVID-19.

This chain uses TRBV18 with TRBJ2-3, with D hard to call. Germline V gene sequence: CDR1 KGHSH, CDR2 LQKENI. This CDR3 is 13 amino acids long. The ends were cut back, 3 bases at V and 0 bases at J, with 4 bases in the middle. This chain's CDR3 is CASSPSSTDTQYF. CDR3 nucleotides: TGTGCCAGCTCACCTTCTAGCACAGATACGCAGTATTTT.

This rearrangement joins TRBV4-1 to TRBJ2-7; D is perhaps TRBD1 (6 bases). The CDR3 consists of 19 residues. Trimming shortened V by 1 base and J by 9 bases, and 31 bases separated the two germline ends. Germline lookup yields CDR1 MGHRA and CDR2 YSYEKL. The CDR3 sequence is CASSQVVIIQGKRASTQYF. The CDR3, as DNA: TGCGCCAGCAGCCAAGTAGTAATCATACAGGGAAAACGAGCAAGCACGCAGTACTTC.

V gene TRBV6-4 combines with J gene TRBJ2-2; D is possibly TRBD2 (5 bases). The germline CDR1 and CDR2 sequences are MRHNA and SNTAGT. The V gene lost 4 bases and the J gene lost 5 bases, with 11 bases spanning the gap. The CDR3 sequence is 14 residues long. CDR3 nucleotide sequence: TGTGCCAGCAGTGTTGAAGAGGGAACCGGGGAGCTGTTTTTT. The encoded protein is CASSVEEGTGELFF.

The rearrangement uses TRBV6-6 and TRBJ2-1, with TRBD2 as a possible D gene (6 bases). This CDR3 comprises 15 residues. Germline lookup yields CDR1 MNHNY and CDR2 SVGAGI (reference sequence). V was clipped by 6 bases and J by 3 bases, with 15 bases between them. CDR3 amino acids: CASSQLAGLYNEQFF. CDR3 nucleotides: TGTGCCAGCAGCCAGCTGGCGGGACTCTACAATGAGCAGTTCTTC.

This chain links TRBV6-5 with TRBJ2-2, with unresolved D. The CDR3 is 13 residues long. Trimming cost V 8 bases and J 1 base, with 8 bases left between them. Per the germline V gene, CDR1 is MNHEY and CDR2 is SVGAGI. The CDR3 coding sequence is TGTGCCAGCGGAGCCTTGAACACCGGGGAGCTGTTTTTT. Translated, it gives CASGALNTGELFF.

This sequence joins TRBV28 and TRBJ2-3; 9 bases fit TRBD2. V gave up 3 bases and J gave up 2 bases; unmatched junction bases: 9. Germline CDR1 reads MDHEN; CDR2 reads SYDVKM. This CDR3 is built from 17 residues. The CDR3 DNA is TGTGCCAGCAGTTTGCCCGGGCTAGCGGGATCCACAGATACGCAGTATTTT. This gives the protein CASSLPGLAGSTDTQYF.

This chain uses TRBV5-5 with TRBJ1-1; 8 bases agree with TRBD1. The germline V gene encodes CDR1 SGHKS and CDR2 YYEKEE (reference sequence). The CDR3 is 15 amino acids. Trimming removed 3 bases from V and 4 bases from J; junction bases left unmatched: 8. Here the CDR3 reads CASSSGQGWGTEAFF. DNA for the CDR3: TGTGCCAGCAGCTCAGGACAGGGTTGGGGCACTGAAGCTTTCTTT. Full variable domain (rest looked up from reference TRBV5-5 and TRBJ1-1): DAGVTQSPTHLIKTRGQQVTLRCSPISGHKSVSWYQQVLGQGPQFIFQYYEKEERGRGNFPDRFSARQFPNYSSELNVNALLLGDSALYLCASSSGQGWGTEAFFGQGTRLTVV.

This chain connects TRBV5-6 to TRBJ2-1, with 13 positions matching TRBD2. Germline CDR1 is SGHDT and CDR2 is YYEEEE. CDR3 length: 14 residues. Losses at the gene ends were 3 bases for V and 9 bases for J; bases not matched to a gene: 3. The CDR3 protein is CASSYTSGRVEQFF. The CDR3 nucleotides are TGTGCCAGCAGCTATACTAGCGGGAGGGTTGAGCAGTTCTTC. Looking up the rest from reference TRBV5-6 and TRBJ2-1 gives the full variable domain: DAGVTQSPTHLIKTRGQQVTLRCSPKSGHDTVSWYQQALGQGPQFIFQYYEEEERQRGNFPDRFSGHQFPNYSSELNVNALLLGDSALYLCASSYTSGRVEQFFGPGTRLTVL.

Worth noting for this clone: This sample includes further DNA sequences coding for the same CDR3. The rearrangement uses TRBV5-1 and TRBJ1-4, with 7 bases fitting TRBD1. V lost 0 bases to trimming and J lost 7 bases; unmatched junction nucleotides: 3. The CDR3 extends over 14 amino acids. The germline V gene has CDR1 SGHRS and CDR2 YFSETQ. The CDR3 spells CASSLGQGGEKLFF. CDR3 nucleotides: TGCGCCAGCAGCTTGGGACAGGGTGGTGAAAAACTGTTTTTT.

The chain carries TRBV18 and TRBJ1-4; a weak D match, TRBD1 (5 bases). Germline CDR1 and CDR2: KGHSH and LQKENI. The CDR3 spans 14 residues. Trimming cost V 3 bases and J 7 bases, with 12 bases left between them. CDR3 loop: CASSPSQGGEKLFF. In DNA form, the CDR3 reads TGTGCCAGCTCACCGAGTCAGGGTGGTGAAAAACTGTTTTTT.

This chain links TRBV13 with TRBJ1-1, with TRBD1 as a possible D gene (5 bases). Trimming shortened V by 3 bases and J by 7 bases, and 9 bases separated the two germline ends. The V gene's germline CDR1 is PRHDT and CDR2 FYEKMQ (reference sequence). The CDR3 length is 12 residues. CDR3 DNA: TGTGCCAGCAGCTTGGCAGGGAATGAAGCTTTCTTT. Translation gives CASSLAGNEAFF.

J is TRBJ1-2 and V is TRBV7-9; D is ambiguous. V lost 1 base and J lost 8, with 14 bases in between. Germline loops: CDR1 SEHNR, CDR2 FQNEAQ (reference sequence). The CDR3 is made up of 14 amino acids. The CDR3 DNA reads TGTGCCAGCAGCTTAGATTTAAAGGGAGTGGGCTACACCTTC. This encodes CASSLDLKGVGYTF.

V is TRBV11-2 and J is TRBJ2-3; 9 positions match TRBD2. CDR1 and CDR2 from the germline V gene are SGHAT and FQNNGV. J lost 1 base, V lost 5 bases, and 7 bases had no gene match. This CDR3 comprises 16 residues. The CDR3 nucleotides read TGTGCCAGCAGCACCCGACTAGCGGTAGGCACAGATACGCAGTATTTT. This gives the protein CASSTRLAVGTDTQYF.

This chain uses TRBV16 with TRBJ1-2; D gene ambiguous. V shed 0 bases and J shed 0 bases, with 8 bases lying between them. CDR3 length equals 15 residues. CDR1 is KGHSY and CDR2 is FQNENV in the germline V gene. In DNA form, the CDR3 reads TGTGCCAGCAGCCAATCGGCAGGTTCTAACTATGGCTACACCTTC. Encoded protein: CASSQSAGSNYGYTF.

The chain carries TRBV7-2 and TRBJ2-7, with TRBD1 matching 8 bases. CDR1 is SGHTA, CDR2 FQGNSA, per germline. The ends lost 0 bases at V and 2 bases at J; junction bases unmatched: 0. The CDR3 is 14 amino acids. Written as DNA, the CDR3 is TGTGCCAGCAGCTTAGCCAGGGGGCCCTACGAGCAGTACTTC. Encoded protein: CASSLARGPYEQYF. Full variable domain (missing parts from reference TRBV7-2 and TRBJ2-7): GAGVSQSPSNKVTEKGKDVELRCDPISGHTALYWYRQSLGQGLEFLIYFQGNSAPDKSGLPSDRFSAERTGGSVSTLTIQRTQQEDSAVYLCASSLARGPYEQYFGPGTRLTVT.

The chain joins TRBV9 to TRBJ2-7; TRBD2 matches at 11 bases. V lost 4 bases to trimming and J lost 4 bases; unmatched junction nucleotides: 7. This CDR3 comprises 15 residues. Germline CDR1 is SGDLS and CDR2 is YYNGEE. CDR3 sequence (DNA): TGTGCCAGCAGCATCTCCGGGACTAGCGGTTACGAGCAGTACTTC. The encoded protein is CASSISGTSGYEQYF.

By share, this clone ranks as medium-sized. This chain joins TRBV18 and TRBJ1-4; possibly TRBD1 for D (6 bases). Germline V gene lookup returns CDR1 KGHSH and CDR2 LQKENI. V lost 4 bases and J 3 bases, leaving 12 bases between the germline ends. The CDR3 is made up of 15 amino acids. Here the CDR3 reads CASSLIQGPNEKLFF. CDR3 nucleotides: TGTGCCAGCTCACTCATACAGGGCCCTAATGAAAAACTGTTTTTT.

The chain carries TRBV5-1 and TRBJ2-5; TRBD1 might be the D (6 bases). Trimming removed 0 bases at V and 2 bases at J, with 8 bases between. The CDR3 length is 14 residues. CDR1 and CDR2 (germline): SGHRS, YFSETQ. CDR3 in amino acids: CASSLGTDQETQYF. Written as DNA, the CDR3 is TGCGCCAGCAGCTTGGGGACAGATCAAGAGACCCAGTACTTC.

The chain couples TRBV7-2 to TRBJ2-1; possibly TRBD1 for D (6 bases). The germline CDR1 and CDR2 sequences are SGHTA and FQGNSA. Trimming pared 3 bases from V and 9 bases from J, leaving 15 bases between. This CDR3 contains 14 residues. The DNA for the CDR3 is TGTGCCAGCAGCTTGGAGAGCAGGGGTAGTGAGCAGTTCTTC. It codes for CASSLESRGSEQFF.

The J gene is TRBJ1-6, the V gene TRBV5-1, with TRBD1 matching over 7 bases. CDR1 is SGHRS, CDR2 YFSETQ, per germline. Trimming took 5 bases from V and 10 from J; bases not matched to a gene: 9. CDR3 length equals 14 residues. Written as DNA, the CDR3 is TGCGCCAGCAGATCGGGACAGACTGGATCACCCCTCCACTTT. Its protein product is CASRSGQTGSPLHF.

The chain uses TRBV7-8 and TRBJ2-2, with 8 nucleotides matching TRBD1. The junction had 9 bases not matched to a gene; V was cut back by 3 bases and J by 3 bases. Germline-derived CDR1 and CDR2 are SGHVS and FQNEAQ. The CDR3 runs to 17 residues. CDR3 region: CASSFPRDRRDTGELFF. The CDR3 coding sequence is TGTGCCAGCAGCTTTCCCCGGGACAGGAGGGACACCGGGGAGCTGTTTTTT.